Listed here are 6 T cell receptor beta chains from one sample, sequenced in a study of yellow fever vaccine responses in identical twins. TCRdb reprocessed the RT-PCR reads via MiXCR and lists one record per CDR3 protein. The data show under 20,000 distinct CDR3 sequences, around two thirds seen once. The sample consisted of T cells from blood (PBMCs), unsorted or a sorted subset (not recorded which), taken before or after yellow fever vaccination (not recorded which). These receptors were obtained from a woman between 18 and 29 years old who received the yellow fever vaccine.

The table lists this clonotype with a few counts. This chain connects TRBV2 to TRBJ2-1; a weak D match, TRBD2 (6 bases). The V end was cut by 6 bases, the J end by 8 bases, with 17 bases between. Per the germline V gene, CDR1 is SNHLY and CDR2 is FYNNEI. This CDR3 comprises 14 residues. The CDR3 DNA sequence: TGTGCCAGCAGAGCCGGGAGAATGGCCGATGAGCAGTTCTTC. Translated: CASRAGRMADEQFF.

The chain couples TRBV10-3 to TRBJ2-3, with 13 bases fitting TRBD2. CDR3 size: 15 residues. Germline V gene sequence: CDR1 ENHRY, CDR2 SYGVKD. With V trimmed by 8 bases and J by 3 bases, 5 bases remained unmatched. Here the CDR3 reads CAISGLAGSTDTQYF. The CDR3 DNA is TGTGCCATCTCGGGACTAGCGGGATCTACAGATACGCAGTATTTT.

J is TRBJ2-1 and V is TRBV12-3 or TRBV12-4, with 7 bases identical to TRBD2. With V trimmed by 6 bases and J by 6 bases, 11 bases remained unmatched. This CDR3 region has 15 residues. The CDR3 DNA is TGTGCCAGCAGCCCCCTTGCGGGAGTAGGCAATGAGCAGTTCTTC. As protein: CASSPLAGVGNEQFF.

The CDR3 DNA is TGTGCCAGCAGCTTACGTCGGGCAGGGGATACCACAGATACGCAGTATTTT. Amino acids: CASSLRRAGDTTDTQYF. The chain uses TRBV7-6 and TRBJ2-3, with D maybe TRBD1 (6 bases). CDR3 size: 17 residues. The germline V gene has CDR1 SGHVS and CDR2 FNYEAQ. V was trimmed by 2 bases and J by 2 bases, leaving 17 bases between them.

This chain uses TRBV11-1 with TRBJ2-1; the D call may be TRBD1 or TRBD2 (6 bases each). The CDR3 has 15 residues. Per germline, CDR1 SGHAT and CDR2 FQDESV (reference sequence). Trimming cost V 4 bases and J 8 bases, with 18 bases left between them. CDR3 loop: CASSYRETSNDEQFF. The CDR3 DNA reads TGTGCCAGCAGCTACAGGGAAACTAGCAACGATGAGCAGTTCTTC.

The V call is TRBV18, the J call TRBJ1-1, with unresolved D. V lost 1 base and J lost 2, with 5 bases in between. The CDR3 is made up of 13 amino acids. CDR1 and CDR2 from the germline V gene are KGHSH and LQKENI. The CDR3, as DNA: TGTGCCAGCTCACCACTTGCCAACACTGAAGCTTTCTTT. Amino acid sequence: CASSPLANTEAFF.